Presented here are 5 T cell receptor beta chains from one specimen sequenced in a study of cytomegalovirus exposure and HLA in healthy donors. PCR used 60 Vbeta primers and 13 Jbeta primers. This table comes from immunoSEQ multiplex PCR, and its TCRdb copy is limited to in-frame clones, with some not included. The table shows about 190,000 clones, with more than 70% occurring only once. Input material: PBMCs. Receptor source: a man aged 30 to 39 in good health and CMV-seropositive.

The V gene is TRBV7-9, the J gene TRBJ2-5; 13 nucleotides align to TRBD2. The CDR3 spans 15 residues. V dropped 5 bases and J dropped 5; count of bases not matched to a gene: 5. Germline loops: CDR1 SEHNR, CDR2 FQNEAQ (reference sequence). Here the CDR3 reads CASSLGLAGSETQYF. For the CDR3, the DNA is TGTGCCAGCAGCCTGGGACTAGCGGGGAGCGAGACCCAGTACTTC.

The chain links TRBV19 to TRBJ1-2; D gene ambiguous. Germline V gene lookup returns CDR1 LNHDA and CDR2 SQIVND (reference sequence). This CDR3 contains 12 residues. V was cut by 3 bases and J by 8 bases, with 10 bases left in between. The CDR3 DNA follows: TGTGCCAGTAGTATCGGAGGGCTGGGCTACACCTTC. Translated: CASSIGGLGYTF. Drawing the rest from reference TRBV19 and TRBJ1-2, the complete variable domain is DGGITQSPKYLFRKEGQNVTLSCEQNLNHDAMYWYRQDPGQGLRLIYYSQIVNDFQKGDIAEGYSVSREKKESFPLTVTSAQKNPTAFYLCASSIGGLGYTFGSGTRLTVV.

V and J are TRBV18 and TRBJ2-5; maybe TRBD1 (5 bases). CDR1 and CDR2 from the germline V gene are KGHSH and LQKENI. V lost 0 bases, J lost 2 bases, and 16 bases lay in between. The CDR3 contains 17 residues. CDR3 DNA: TGTGCCAGCTCACCACCGATTGGGCAGGGAAGACAAGAGACCCAGTACTTC. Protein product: CASSPPIGQGRQETQYF.

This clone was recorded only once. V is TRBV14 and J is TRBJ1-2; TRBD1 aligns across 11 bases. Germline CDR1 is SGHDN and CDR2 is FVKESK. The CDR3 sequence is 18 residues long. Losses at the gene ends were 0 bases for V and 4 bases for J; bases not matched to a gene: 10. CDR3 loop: CASSQDRRTGGYGYGYTF. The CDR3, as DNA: TGTGCCAGCAGCCAAGATAGAAGGACAGGGGGCTATGGCTATGGCTACACCTTC.

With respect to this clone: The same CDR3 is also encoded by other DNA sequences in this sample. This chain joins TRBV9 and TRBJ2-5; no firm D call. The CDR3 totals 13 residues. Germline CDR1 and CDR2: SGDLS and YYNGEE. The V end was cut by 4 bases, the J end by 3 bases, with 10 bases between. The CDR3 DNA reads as TGTGCCAGCAGCCCCCGGAGAGAAGAGACCCAGTACTTC. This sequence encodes CASSPRREETQYF.